Listed below are T cell receptor beta chains from one sample, sequenced in a study of OX40 agonist ivuxolimab in advanced cancers. Generated by immunoSEQ multiplex PCR, the TCRdb table keeps only in-frame clones and is missing some. The repertoire has approximately 68,000 clones, 85% to 90% of them found once; the top ten carry approximately 0.86%. The sequenced sample was CD4+ or CD8+ T cells sorted from blood, obtained in a trial of the OX40 agonist ivuxolimab. These receptors came from an adult with an advanced solid tumor such as melanoma, head and neck, liver or kidney cancer. Each CDR3 is given without its conserved first and last residue. D genes are given only for firm matches.

v_gene,d_gene,len,CDR3aa
TRBV7-9,TRBD1,12,ASSSRGISNGYT
TRBV7-3,-,12,ASSLASVSGELF
TRBV6-5,-,12,ASSITRRKDTQY
TRBV15,TRBD2,14,ATSRDLASGSYEQY
TRBV5-1,TRBD2,13,ASSLAPGGQETQY
TRBV28,TRBD1,12,ASSRSGTGFSYT
TRBV5-1,-,12,ASSLGHPTTEAF
TRBV6-6,-,12,ASSQTRMNTEAF
TRBV5-1,-,11,ASSLGVQDGYT
TRBV25-1,TRBD1,13,ASSEGQGITETQY
TRBV11-3,TRBD2,11,ASSLVSGVEQF
TRBV5-6,TRBD2,14,ASSRGLAGGINIQY
TRBV6-5,-,12,ASNPTPKGGEAF
TRBV13,TRBD1,15,ASSWTGAPWGSYEQY
TRBV5-4,TRBD1,13,ASSLGQGSYNEQF
TRBV29-1,-,9,SGRKGETQY
TRBV6-5,-,12,ASSISGGNTEAF
TRBV7-9,TRBD1,14,ASSLGSGGAWETQY
TRBV28,TRBD1,13,ASSFLGTVLYEQY
TRBV9,TRBD1,17,ASSVGVLRNRGKGTEAF
TRBV30,-,10,AWTGSGTEAF
TRBV9,-,13,ASSVVLGGRDTQY
TRBV6-1,-,11,ASTGQSQETQY
TRBV5-6,TRBD1,13,ASSADRGRGYEQY
TRBV7-9,-,11,ASSLGTVGEQY
TRBV6-6,-,11,ASSYWNQETQY
TRBV7-3,TRBD1,12,ASSIQGGTDTQY
TRBV10-1,TRBD1,12,ASSDQDRETEAF
TRBV2,-,10,ASRQDTTEAF
TRBV10-3,TRBD1,12,AISDPTGGTEAF
TRBV6-5,-,10,ASSYNRDEQY
TRBV19,-,11,ASSIAGAPEAF
TRBV9,-,11,ASSEHVNTEAF
TRBV5-1,TRBD2,15,ASSSLAGATSTDTQY
TRBV5-4,-,13,ASSLGGSRSYEQY
TRBV5-4,-,14,ASSLFTGSYTGELF
TRBV28,TRBD1,11,AITGTGGYEQY
TRBV2,TRBD1,15,ASPKGAGSGRDNEQF
TRBV27,-,11,ASSLGRFYEQY
TRBV6-1,-,11,ASSERDTYEQY
TRBV5-8,TRBD1,13,ASSSTGGGIETQY
TRBV5-4,-,15,ASSPSGYSGVPDTQY
TRBV6-4,-,13,ASSDSGTDNSPLH
TRBV6-5,TRBD1,11,ASLDRGDTEAF
TRBV4-1,-,12,ASSQERAGRPQH
TRBV5-6,-,9,ASSLNYEQY
TRBV7-9,-,11,ASSSGRIYEQY
TRBV6-6,-,12,ASSQGRGGETQY
TRBV27,TRBD1,13,ASSFGQGGFAEAF
TRBV5-1,-,12,ASSLVGGLNEQF
TRBV5-4,TRBD1,13,ASSLGYRGPGGYT
TRBV19,-,13,ASSMAGEIDREQY
TRBV5-4,TRBD1,12,ASSYGQGRYEQY
TRBV11-2,-,13,ASSPGPGNVDTQY
TRBV6-1,TRBD1,13,ASSEWDRAPYEQY
TRBV7-3,TRBD1,11,ASSYSYDRVKF
TRBV6-1,TRBD2,13,ASSEGAGVTDTQY
TRBV9,-,12,ASSVQQERGEQY
TRBV7-6,-,12,ASSQDRSSYEQY